Listed here are 15 T cell receptor beta chains from one sample, sequenced in a study of control samples from healthy donors and cancer patients. Assay: immunoSEQ multiplex PCR; the TCRdb copy retains only in-frame clones and omits some. The sample records 80,000 to 100,000 clones, 79% being singletons. Sequences were obtained from blood. The receptor source for this set is a woman aged 30 to 39 in good health.

This chain joins TRBV7-8 and TRBJ1-1; no clear D gene. CDR1 and CDR2 from the germline V gene are SGHVS and FQNEAQ. The CDR3 is made up of 13 amino acids. Trimming stripped 5 bases from V and 5 bases from J, with 12 bases between. The CDR3 protein is CASSHGKGTEAFF. DNA for the CDR3: TGTGCCAGCAGCCATGGGAAAGGAACTGAAGCTTTCTTT.

The rearrangement joins TRBV10-3 to TRBJ2-4; 7 nucleotides line up with TRBD1. The CDR3 spans 16 residues. The V gene end was trimmed by 4 bases and the J gene end by 9 bases; junction bases not matched to a gene: 15. The germline V gene has CDR1 ENHRY and CDR2 SYGVKD. The CDR3 DNA reads as TGTGCCATCAGTGGAAGTTTAGGGGGCAAAGAAGGCATTCAGTACTTC. Translation: CAISGSLGGKEGIQYF.

The gene calls are TRBV5-5 and TRBJ1-2; 12 positions match TRBD1. The junction had 7 bases not matched to a gene; V was cut back by 4 bases and J by 3 bases. Looked up from germline, CDR1 is SGHKS and CDR2 is YYEKEE (reference sequence). This CDR3 spans 16 amino acids. The CDR3 nucleotides read TGTGCCAGCAGCGCCTCCGGGACAGGGGGCTACTATGGCTACACCTTC. The encoded protein is CASSASGTGGYYGYTF.

The rearrangement joins TRBV10-3 to TRBJ2-3; D gene uncertain. CDR1 is ENHRY, CDR2 SYGVKD, per germline. The CDR3 has 13 amino acids. The germline V and J ends were trimmed by 0 bases and 3 bases, with 4 bases remaining between them. This CDR3 is CAISESRTDTQYF. The DNA of the CDR3 is TGTGCCATCAGTGAGTCGAGGACAGATACGCAGTATTTT.

The rearrangement links TRBV5-1 to TRBJ2-5, with 7 bases aligning to TRBD1. V shed 0 bases and J 4 bases; nucleotides not matched to a gene: 6. CDR3 length: 15 residues. Germline CDR1 SGHRS, CDR2 YFSETQ. Written as DNA, the CDR3 is TGCGCCAGCAGCTTGGGTACAGGGGATATAGAGACCCAGTACTTC. This translates into CASSLGTGDIETQYF.

This chain uses TRBV7-6 with TRBJ2-6; D gene uncertain. This CDR3 spans 16 amino acids. The germline V gene has CDR1 SGHVS and CDR2 FNYEAQ. The V gene lost 1 base and the J gene lost 0 bases, with 7 bases spanning the gap. The CDR3: CASSLGHFSGANVLTF. As DNA, the CDR3 is TGTGCCAGCAGCTTAGGCCATTTCTCTGGGGCCAACGTCCTGACTTTC.

Of note for this clone: Germline is not matched at one junction end, which may reflect a read error. The chain couples TRBV6-4 to TRBJ2-1, with 11 bases aligning to TRBD2. The CDR3 sequence is 15 residues long. The germline V gene encodes CDR1 MRHNA and CDR2 SNTAGT. In DNA form, the CDR3 reads TGTGCCAGCAGAGCTAGCGGGGGGTCCTCCAATGAGCAGTTCTTC. As protein: CASRASGGSSNEQFF.

This clone was counted once. The J gene is TRBJ1-2, the V gene TRBV7-2; unclear D gene. CDR1 and CDR2 (germline): SGHTA, FQGNSA. The CDR3 covers 16 residues. Trimming took 2 bases from V and 7 from J, leaving 20 bases between them. The CDR3 DNA is TGTGCCAGCAGCTTAATGCGGGGTGGAGTTAATGGTGGCTACACCTTC. Translating gives CASSLMRGGVNGGYTF.

This sequence joins TRBV19 and TRBJ2-2, with D possibly being TRBD2 (7 bases). The CDR3 consists of 16 residues. Germline V gives CDR1 LNHDA, CDR2 SQIVND (reference sequence). V lost 5 bases and J lost 0, with 13 bases in between. DNA for the CDR3: TGTGCCAGTAGTCCCAAAGGGGGGGCGAACACCGGGGAGCTGTTTTTT. Protein: CASSPKGGANTGELFF.

This rearrangement joins TRBV5-4 to TRBJ1-2; D is ambiguous. The V end was cut by 9 bases, the J end by 5 bases, with 14 bases between. CDR3 length equals 12 residues. Germline CDR1 and CDR2: SGHNT and YYREEE (reference sequence). CDR3 amino acids: CAMERGIYGYTF. In nucleotides, the CDR3 is TGTGCCATGGAAAGAGGAATTTATGGCTACACCTTC. The complete variable domain, with remaining parts taken from reference TRBV5-4 and TRBJ1-2, reads ETGVTQSPTHLIKTRGQQVTLRCSSQSGHNTVSWYQQALGQGPQFIFQYYREEENGRGNFPPRFSGLQFPNYSSELNVNALELDDSALYLCAMERGIYGYTFGSGTRLTVV.

The rearrangement joins TRBV9 to TRBJ2-5; 8 bases are shared with TRBD2. CDR3 length: 16 residues. V trimming: 0 bases; J trimming: 5 bases; junction bases outside the gene matches: 9. Germline loops: CDR1 SGDLS, CDR2 YYNGEE. Here the CDR3 DNA reads TGTGCCAGCAGCGTAGGGCCAGCGGGGGACTTCGAGACCCAGTACTTC. The encoded protein is CASSVGPAGDFETQYF. Full variable domain (missing parts from reference TRBV9 and TRBJ2-5): DSGVTQTPKHLITATGQRVTLRCSPRSGDLSVYWYQQSLDQGLQFLIQYYNGEERAKGNILERFSAQQFPDLHSELNLSSLELGDSALYFCASSVGPAGDFETQYFGPGTRLLVL.

V gene TRBV30 combines with J gene TRBJ1-2; D call uncertain. Trimming pared 2 bases from V and 1 base from J, leaving 11 bases between. Germline V gives CDR1 GTSNPN, CDR2 SVGIG (reference sequence). This CDR3 spans 14 amino acids. In DNA, the CDR3 is TGTGCCTGGAGTCCAGGAGTCGTTAACTATGGCTACACCTTC. It codes for CAWSPGVVNYGYTF. Together with reference TRBV30 and TRBJ1-2, the CDR3 gives the full variable domain: SQTIHQWPATLVQPVGSPLSLECTVEGTSNPNLYWYRQAAGRGLQLLFYSVGIGQISSEVPQNLSASRPQDRQFILSSKKLLLSDSGFYLCAWSPGVVNYGYTFGSGTRLTVV.

J is TRBJ2-2 and V is TRBV4-3, with unresolved D. V lost 0 bases to trimming and J lost 6 bases, with 5 bases between them. CDR3 size: 13 residues. Per germline, CDR1 LGHNA and CDR2 YSLEER. CDR3 DNA: TGCGCCAGCAGCCAAGAGTCCCCCGGGGAGCTGTTTTTT. Protein: CASSQESPGELFF.

This clone came up a few times. The chain uses TRBV7-9 and TRBJ1-2; D gene ambiguous. Germline V lookup: CDR1 SEHNR, CDR2 FQNEAQ (reference sequence). The CDR3 is made up of 14 amino acids. Trimming took 1 base from V and 2 from J, leaving 8 bases between them. The CDR3 region is CASSLGGKNYGYTF. CDR3 DNA sequence: TGTGCCAGCAGCTTAGGAGGCAAAAACTATGGCTACACCTTC.

This clone was recorded once. The V call is TRBV6-2 or TRBV6-3, the J call TRBJ2-7; the match to TRBD1 covers 9 bases. The CDR3 is made up of 14 amino acids. Germline CDR1 is MNHEY and CDR2 is SVGEGT. V lost 4 bases to trimming and J lost 4 bases; unmatched junction nucleotides: 5. In DNA form, the CDR3 reads TGTGCCAGCAGTTCGAACAGGGGGCAGTACGAGCAGTACTTC. This codes for CASSSNRGQYEQYF.